This entry is about one TCR beta chain. Its antigen is unidentified. TCRdb redid the calling of the reads with MiXCR, one entry per CDR3 protein. The repertoire includes roughly 350,000 distinct CDR3 sequences, roughly 34% of them detected once, and approximately 13% sits in the top ten. This sample stems from a study of T cell repertoires in cytomegalovirus infection. Turning to the study itself: Indications of both CMV infection and matching HLA type were provided by public TCR beta signatures.

Germline lookup yields CDR1 SQVTM and CDR2 ANQGSEA. CDR3 size: 14 residues. V lost 3 bases and J 1 base, leaving 10 bases between the germline ends. Sample: cultured PBMCs, taken from culture after CMV antigen stimulation. This TCR came from a human donor in good health (CMV status not recorded). Some clones in this sample may be carry-over from other donors' samples. The chain links TRBV29-1 to TRBJ1-3; possibly TRBD1 for D (6 bases). Here the CDR3 reads CSVDRGRSGNTIYF. As DNA, the CDR3 is TGCAGCGTTGATAGGGGGAGGTCTGGAAACACCATATATTTT.